This T cell receptor beta chain was retrieved from a study of T-cell memory formation after mild COVID-19. This CDR3 has 13 residues. Germline trimming cut 4 bases from V and 8 bases from J; bases unmatched to any gene: 5. Constant-segment primers served in 5'RACE that generated TCR alpha and TCR beta cDNA libraries bearing sample barcodes and UMIs. TCRdb processed the 5' RACE reads anew with MiXCR; each CDR3 protein has one entry. The sample includes more than 200,000 distinct CDR3 sequences, around 15% seen only once; the top ten take 3.5% to 4%. This clonotype occurred a few times. As yet, its antigen is unknown. Overall study findings and caveats: From day 15 to 85, contracting clones were balanced between CD4 and CD8, whereas later expanders leaned toward CD4+. The SARS-CoV-2 specificity of second-wave clones reaching peak at day 37 remained unverified. The appearance of some responding clones in pre-infection memory suggested that cross-reactive memory joined.

J is TRBJ1-2 and V is TRBV12-3 or TRBV12-4, with TRBD1 identical over 9 bases. The TCR originated in a man younger than 30 who had mild COVID-19 (a few samples of this study predate the infection). Cell type and time point are not known. Sequencing used PBMCs or a T cell subset sorted from them (not recorded which). CDR3 sequence: CASSSGQGRGYTF. The CDR3 nucleotides are TGTGCCAGCAGTTCGGGACAGGGACGGGGCTACACCTTC.